This entry concerns a single TCR beta chain. Its antigen is undetermined. Preparation of the TCRbeta library was carried out with unique molecular identifiers. TCRdb re-derived calls from the PCR reads in MiXCR, one entry per CDR3 protein. This table holds 60,000 to 70,000 distinct CDR3 sequences, just under 5% found once. With 3 bases removed from V and 1 base from J, the gap between germline ends came to 17 bases. Per germline, CDR1 MDHEN and CDR2 SYDVKM. The CDR3 runs 17 residues. These data are taken from a study of T-cell reconstitution after alpha-beta-depleted transplantation in children. Study-level findings and limits: T-cell counts and diversity at one year post-transplant came mainly from newly produced T cells.

The source material was PBMCs, mostly from graft donor cells, sampled 180 days after TCRalphabeta/CD19-depleted stem cell transplant. This clonotype originated in a boy younger than two who had a stem cell transplant for acute myeloid leukemia, so the T cells may come from the graft donor. The chain employs TRBV28 and TRBJ2-3; D remains unclear. CDR3 amino acids: CASSFSRLTLGTDTQYF. CDR3 in DNA: TGTGCCAGCAGTTTTAGTAGACTCACCCTAGGCACAGATACGCAGTATTTT.